Following are 6 T cell receptor beta chains from one sample sequenced in a study of T cell changes during pregnancy in multiple sclerosis. TCRdb's table, derived via immunoSEQ multiplex PCR, lists solely in-frame clones and lacks some. The sample shows 40,000 or so clones, around 92% of them seen only once. The sample was CD8+ T cells from peripheral blood mononuclear cells, taken in the third trimester of pregnancy. All receptors come from a female donor with multiple sclerosis, enrolled in a pregnancy study.

The DNA of the CDR3 is TGTGCCAGCAGTTTTTTCGGGAGCTCCTACGAGCAGTACTTC. As protein: CASSFFGSSYEQYF. The V gene is TRBV28, the J gene TRBJ2-7; possible D gene TRBD2, 6 bases. The V end was cut by 3 bases, the J end by 0 bases, with 9 bases between. CDR1 is MDHEN, CDR2 SYDVKM, per germline. This CDR3 is built from 14 residues.

The rearrangement uses TRBV6-1 and TRBJ2-1, with TRBD1 as a possible D gene (5 bases). With 0 bases removed from V and 7 bases from J, the gap between germline ends came to 13 bases. Germline V gene lookup returns CDR1 MNHNS and CDR2 SASEGT. The CDR3 loop spans 15 amino acids. As DNA, the CDR3 is TGTGCCAGCAGTGAAGCTGTATGGGGCTCGAATGAGCAGTTCTTC. It is translated as CASSEAVWGSNEQFF.

This chain joins TRBV25-1 and TRBJ1-4, with D unresolved. The V and J ends lost 4 bases and 0 bases respectively, with 12 bases between them. The germline gives CDR1 MGHDK, CDR2 SYGVNS. The CDR3 length is 16 residues. The CDR3: CASSGGGFPTNEKLFF. As DNA, the CDR3 is TGTGCCAGCAGTGGTGGAGGGTTTCCAACTAATGAAAAACTGTTTTTT.

This clone was observed a single time. The rearrangement links TRBV6-4 to TRBJ2-1, with D tentatively TRBD1 (5 bases). The CDR3 loop spans 15 amino acids. Trimming took 7 bases from V and 0 from J, leaving 13 bases between them. Germline CDR1 MRHNA, CDR2 SNTAGT. CDR3 coding DNA: TGTGCCAGCAAACAGGCTCGCAGCTCCTACAATGAGCAGTTCTTC. Amino acid sequence: CASKQARSSYNEQFF.

This clone appeared once. V is TRBV15 and J is TRBJ1-2; a possible D gene is TRBD1 (6 bases). The germline V gene encodes CDR1 LNHNV and CDR2 YYDKDF (reference sequence). Trimming shortened V by 4 bases and J by 5 bases, and 17 bases separated the two germline ends. CDR3 length: 15 amino acids. The CDR3 region is CATSTIRGEGYGYTF. The CDR3 DNA is TGTGCCACCAGCACCATAAGGGGGGAGGGGTATGGCTACACCTTC.

A single count supports this clone. The chain carries TRBV29-1 and TRBJ2-1; 8 positions match TRBD1. The germline CDR1 and CDR2 sequences are SQVTM and ANQGSEA. The CDR3 totals 18 residues. V lost 0 bases to trimming and J lost 0 bases; unmatched junction nucleotides: 10. CDR3 region: CSVEDATGALSSYNEQFF. Written as DNA, the CDR3 is TGCAGCGTTGAAGATGCGACAGGGGCACTGAGCTCCTACAATGAGCAGTTCTTC.